A single sample gave rise to the 14 T cell receptor beta chains below, sequenced in a study of monozygotic twins with inflammatory bowel disease. TCRdb reprocessed the 5' RACE reads, keeping one entry per CDR3 protein, no DNA. The sample holds 400,000 or so distinct CDR3 sequences. The specimen was blood. The source of these receptors is a human donor with ulcerative colitis or Crohn's disease, or a healthy co-twin of an affected twin (not recorded which).

The chain joins TRBV7-8 to TRBJ1-5; the TRBD1 assignment by TCRdb is unverifiable without DNA. Germline lookup yields CDR1 SGHVS and CDR2 FQNEAQ. The CDR3 is 15 amino acids. This CDR3 reads CASSSGTGNNQPQHF.

J is TRBJ2-1 and V is TRBV9. The CDR3 contains 16 residues. The germline V gene has CDR1 SGDLS and CDR2 YYNGEE. The CDR3: CASSLRTGGLYNEQFF.

V usage is TRBV6-2 or TRBV6-3 and J usage is TRBJ2-1; the TCRdb D gene call, TRBD2, has no DNA to confirm it. Germline loops: CDR1 MNHEY, CDR2 SVGEGT. This CDR3 is 15 amino acids long. CDR3 loop: CASSKAGTTYNEQFF.

The V and J genes are TRBV7-2 and TRBJ2-1; TCRdb calls TRBD1, which cannot be checked without DNA. The CDR3 runs to 15 residues. Germline V gene data show CDR1 as SGHTA and CDR2 as FQGNSA. The CDR3 sequence: CASSPSEGAGNEQFF.

The genes are TRBV12-3 or TRBV12-4 and TRBJ2-7; TCRdb's D gene call, TRBD1, goes unchecked for lack of DNA. The CDR3 has 12 amino acids. Here the CDR3 reads CASSLSQGPQYF.

The chain uses TRBV9 and TRBJ2-7; TCRdb reports TRBD1, a call that lacks DNA to check it against. Germline V gene lookup returns CDR1 SGDLS and CDR2 YYNGEE. The CDR3 is 16 residues long. The CDR3 sequence is CASSPGGSGVEYEQYF.

The chain has TRBV7-9 and TRBJ2-1; the D call of TRBD2 rests on TCRdb alone, since no DNA is present to check it. CDR1 and CDR2 (germline): SEHNR, FQNEAQ (reference sequence). The CDR3 extends over 16 amino acids. CDR3 sequence: CASSLAPGLPYNEQFF.

The chain combines TRBV5-6 with TRBJ1-5; TCRdb's D call of TRBD1 is untestable without DNA. The CDR3 loop spans 14 amino acids. Germline-derived CDR1 and CDR2 are SGHDT and YYEEEE. CDR3 sequence: CASRVQGAGQPQHF.

The chain's CDR3 is CASSLEELIQYF. The J gene is TRBJ2-4, the V gene TRBV11-2. In germline, CDR1 is SGHAT, CDR2 FQNNGV. The CDR3 loop spans 12 amino acids.

The V call is TRBV20-1, the J call TRBJ2-1; without DNA, the TCRdb call of TRBD2 cannot be checked. Germline-derived CDR1 and CDR2 are DFQATT and SNEGSKA (reference sequence). The CDR3 consists of 14 residues. CDR3 in amino acids: CSGRQSLSYNEQFF.

The CDR3: CASSLGLLRSDTQYF. The chain links TRBV7-2 to TRBJ2-3. Germline V gene sequence: CDR1 SGHTA, CDR2 FQGNSA. The CDR3 length is 15 residues.

The genes are TRBV10-3 and TRBJ2-1; TCRdb selects TRBD1, and the lack of DNA leaves this call unchecked. Germline V gives CDR1 ENHRY, CDR2 SYGVKD. CDR3 length: 13 residues. The CDR3 reads CAISGRQGNEQFF.

The chain employs TRBV5-6 and TRBJ2-6. CDR1 is SGHDT and CDR2 is YYEEEE in the germline V gene. The CDR3 is made up of 15 amino acids. The CDR3 region is CASSSTLSGANVLTF.

This CDR3 is CASTTGGSYNEQFF. The chain uses TRBV5-1 and TRBJ2-1; TCRdb calls TRBD1, which cannot be checked without DNA. This CDR3 has 14 residues. Looked up from germline, CDR1 is SGHRS and CDR2 is YFSETQ.